Below, 4 T cell receptor beta chains from the same sample are listed, as sequenced in a study of blood T cell repertoires in COVID-19 (dated by TCRdb to 2018 to 2020). The library relied on the immunoSEQ multiplex PCR assay. TCRdb took this table from immuneACCESS and kept in-frame rearrangements with V and J called. Such tables lack part of the clones; where checked against another copy, unresolved V genes explain under half of the gap, and the rest is unexplained. The sample contains fewer than 350,000 clones, around 90% of them found a single time. The ten top clones hold approximately 1% of the sample. Sequencing used PBMCs or T cells enriched from blood (not recorded which). These TCRs come from a woman aged 30 to 39 who had recovered from COVID-19.

V is TRBV20-1 and J is TRBJ2-1, with 7 bases fitting TRBD2. This CDR3 is 18 amino acids long. Trimming cost V 3 bases and J 0 bases; bases outside gene matches: 14. Germline V gene sequence: CDR1 DFQATT, CDR2 SNEGSKA (reference sequence). The DNA for the CDR3 is TGCAGTGCTAGTCCGGCTAGCGGTCTAACTAGCTCCTACAATGAGCAGTTCTTC. It yields the protein CSASPASGLTSSYNEQFF.

This chain joins TRBV28 and TRBJ2-2, with D unresolved. Germline CDR1 and CDR2: MDHEN and SYDVKM. This CDR3 region has 17 residues. V lost 3 bases, J lost 0 bases, and 14 bases lay in between. In nucleotides, the CDR3 is TGTGCCAGCAGTTTCCGGGTTCATGGAGCGAACACCGGGGAGCTGTTTTTT. Translation gives CASSFRVHGANTGELFF.

The chain employs TRBV11-3 and TRBJ2-7; 10 bases are a match to TRBD2. The CDR3 totals 15 residues. CDR1 and CDR2 from the germline V gene are SGHNT and YENEEA. The V and J ends lost 5 bases and 2 bases, in that order; junction bases with no gene match: 6. The CDR3 coding sequence is TGTGCCAGCAGCCAAAGGACTAGCGGCCCCTACGAGCAGTACTTC. Translated: CASSQRTSGPYEQYF.

The V and J genes are TRBV4-1 and TRBJ2-1, with a weak D call TRBD1 (6 bases). CDR3 size: 18 residues. V was pared by 0 bases and J by 2 bases, with 17 bases between. From germline, CDR1 is MGHRA and CDR2 YSYEKL. The CDR3 protein is CASSQESWEGGTYNEQFF. CDR3 sequence (DNA): TGCGCCAGCAGCCAAGAGTCGTGGGAAGGGGGAACCTACAATGAGCAGTTCTTC.